These 5 T cell receptor beta chains originate from one sample sequenced in a study of blood T cell repertoires in COVID-19. The method was immunoSEQ multiplex PCR; TCRdb's version includes in-frame clones alone and lacks a portion of them. The sample gives about 200,000 clones, around three quarters of which show up once; roughly 6.7% is in the top ten. Source material: peripheral blood. Every receptor here comes from a woman aged 70 to 79 with acute or convalescent COVID-19.

The chain joins TRBV6-1 to TRBJ1-2; D remains unclear. Germline CDR1 MNHNS, CDR2 SASEGT. With 3 bases removed from V and 4 bases from J, the gap between germline ends came to 6 bases. CDR3 length equals 12 residues. The CDR3 loop is CASSDNSYGYTF. As DNA, the CDR3 is TGTGCCAGCAGTGATAACAGCTATGGCTACACCTTC.

The chain combines TRBV18 with TRBJ2-2; D gene uncertain. This CDR3 has 13 residues. Trimming took 3 bases from V and 3 from J, leaving 5 bases between them. Germline CDR1 and CDR2: KGHSH and LQKENI. The CDR3 DNA reads TGTGCCAGCTCACCTGACTACACCGGGGAGCTGTTTTTT. Protein: CASSPDYTGELFF.

V and J are TRBV6-5 and TRBJ1-6, with 9 bases lining up with TRBD1. Trimming at V came to 6 bases and at J to 10 bases, leaving 10 bases not matched to a gene. The length of the CDR3 is 15 residues. Germline V gives CDR1 MNHEY, CDR2 SVGAGI. This CDR3 is CASSSSGQGKSPLHF. The CDR3 region has the DNA TGTGCCAGCAGCTCATCGGGACAGGGTAAATCACCCCTCCACTTT.

The CDR3 is CASSSRQGDRDGYTF. The CDR3 DNA follows: TGCGCCAGCAGCTCCCGGCAGGGGGACAGGGATGGCTACACCTTC. The chain carries TRBV5-1 and TRBJ1-2, with 9 bases aligning to TRBD1. V dropped 3 bases and J dropped 6; count of bases not matched to a gene: 9. The CDR3 covers 15 residues. CDR1 is SGHRS, CDR2 YFSETQ, per germline.

This clone was seen once. The chain combines TRBV5-1 with TRBJ1-3; 7 bases map to TRBD1. V lost 1 base, J lost 8 bases, and 9 bases stayed unmatched. This CDR3 is 15 amino acids long. Germline loops: CDR1 SGHRS, CDR2 YFSETQ. The DNA of the CDR3 is TGCGCCAGCAGCTTGAGGGGGCTCATGGGGGACACCATATATTTT. Protein sequence: CASSLRGLMGDTIYF.